The next 14 T cell receptor beta chains were all read from a single sample in a study of sequential checkpoint blockade in melanoma. Treatment indicated: randomized to nivolumab then ipilimumab (arm A) or the reverse (arm B). The protocol was immunoSEQ multiplex PCR, while the TCRdb copy is restricted to in-frame clones and leaves out a portion. The sample lists fewer than 15,000 clones, roughly 73% occurring once. Here the sequenced sample was CD8+ T cells sorted from blood (inferred from file names), taken from a patient given nivolumab and ipilimumab in sequence. The receptors originated from a human donor with melanoma.

The chain recombines TRBV27 with TRBJ1-5; D perhaps matches TRBD1 (5 bases). Germline V gives CDR1 MNHEY, CDR2 SMNVEV (reference sequence). The CDR3 covers 16 residues. V gave up 0 bases and J gave up 0 bases, with 9 bases separating them. CDR3 in DNA: TGTGCCAGCAGTTTATCGGGGCAGAATAGCAATCAGCCCCAGCATTTT. Residues: CASSLSGQNSNQPQHF.

V is TRBV10-3 and J is TRBJ2-7, with D possibly matching TRBD1 (5 bases). V lost 8 bases and J 1 base, leaving 9 bases between the germline ends. The CDR3 loop spans 12 amino acids. From germline, CDR1 is ENHRY and CDR2 SYGVKD. This chain's CDR3 is CAIGAPSYEQYF. CDR3 nucleotides: TGTGCCATCGGGGCCCCTTCCTACGAGCAGTACTTC.

The chain combines TRBV27 with TRBJ2-5; 14 bases match TRBD2. The junction had 0 bases not matched to a gene; V was cut back by 2 bases and J by 4 bases. The V gene's germline CDR1 is MNHEY and CDR2 SMNVEV (reference sequence). The CDR3 has 15 residues. The DNA of the CDR3 is TGTGCCAGCAGTTTAGGGACTAGCGGGAGAGAGACCCAGTACTTC. Its translation: CASSLGTSGRETQYF.

The chain uses TRBV6-5 and TRBJ1-2; 9 bases agree with TRBD1. The CDR3 extends over 13 amino acids. Trimming took 5 bases from V and 7 from J; bases not matched to a gene: 5. The germline gives CDR1 MNHEY, CDR2 SVGAGI. The CDR3, as DNA: TGTGCCAGCAGTAGCGGGACAGGGCTTGGCTACACCTTC. Its translation is CASSSGTGLGYTF.

CDR3 region: CASSQVAGGQPQHF. The CDR3 coding sequence is TGTGCCAGCAGCCAGGTCGCAGGGGGTCAGCCCCAGCATTTT. V is TRBV6-1 and J is TRBJ1-5; 7 bases align to TRBD1. This CDR3 has 14 residues. The germline V gene encodes CDR1 MNHNS and CDR2 SASEGT. Losses at the gene ends were 6 bases for V and 6 bases for J; bases not matched to a gene: 8.

V gene TRBV4-3 combines with J gene TRBJ2-7; 7 nucleotides line up with TRBD2. CDR1 LGHNA and CDR2 YSLEER come from the germline V gene. Trimming at V came to 4 bases and at J to 6 bases, leaving 6 bases not matched to a gene. The CDR3 loop spans 13 amino acids. This chain's CDR3 is CASSPGLVLEQYF. The CDR3, as DNA: TGCGCCAGCAGCCCCGGACTAGTGCTCGAGCAGTACTTC.

The chain employs TRBV19 and TRBJ2-1; 12 bases agree with TRBD2. This CDR3 contains 15 residues. Per germline, CDR1 LNHDA and CDR2 SQIVND (reference sequence). J was trimmed by 6 bases and V by 5 bases; bases with no gene match: 5. DNA for the CDR3: TGTGCCAGTAGTTCGACTAGCGGGAGTTTCAATGAGCAGTTCTTC. Residues: CASSSTSGSFNEQFF.

The V call is TRBV27, the J call TRBJ2-1, with D perhaps TRBD2 (6 bases). Trimming took off 8 bases at V and 5 bases at J, with 16 bases between the two ends. CDR1 is MNHEY and CDR2 is SMNVEV in the germline V gene (reference sequence). The CDR3 contains 14 residues. The CDR3 sequence is CASGSGVLDNEQFF. The CDR3 DNA sequence: TGTGCCAGCGGGTCGGGGGTTTTGGACAATGAGCAGTTCTTC.

V gene TRBV7-6 combines with J gene TRBJ2-2, with D possibly being TRBD2 (6 bases). CDR3 length: 14 residues. Germline loops: CDR1 SGHVS, CDR2 FNYEAQ. Trimming stripped 1 base from V and 5 bases from J, with 8 bases between. DNA for the CDR3: TGTGCCAGCAGCTTAGGTCTAGCGACCGGGGAGCTGTTTTTT. The encoded protein is CASSLGLATGELFF.

The chain carries TRBV15 and TRBJ2-7; D is uncertain. The CDR3 has 13 amino acids. Germline CDR1 is LNHNV and CDR2 is YYDKDF (reference sequence). Trimming left V 3 bases short and J 1 base short, with 7 bases between. CDR3 amino acids: CATSSLQSYEQYF. In nucleotides, the CDR3 is TGTGCCACCAGCAGCTTACAGTCCTACGAGCAGTACTTC.

V is TRBV6-1 and J is TRBJ1-5; no reliable D call. This CDR3 has 14 residues. Germline V CDR1 and CDR2: MNHNS, SASEGT. V was cut by 1 base and J by 2 bases, with 6 bases left in between. The CDR3 here is CASSEVQGNQPQHF. CDR3 sequence (DNA): TGTGCCAGCAGTGAAGTGCAGGGCAATCAGCCCCAGCATTTT.

This clone was picked up one time. This CDR3 is CASRTGGEETQYF. The CDR3 nucleotides are TGTGCCAGCCGGACAGGGGGCGAAGAGACCCAGTACTTC. The rearrangement joins TRBV28 to TRBJ2-5; TRBD1 agrees at 11 bases. Per the germline V gene, CDR1 is MDHEN and CDR2 is SYDVKM. This CDR3 is built from 13 residues. The J segment lost 3 bases and the V segment lost 8 bases, leaving 2 bases of the junction unmatched.

V and J are TRBV7-3 and TRBJ2-1, with TRBD2 identical over 8 bases. CDR1 and CDR2 (germline): SGHTA, FQGTGA. The trim removed 1 base at V and 2 bases at J, leaving 4 bases unmatched. CDR3 length: 16 residues. CDR3 residues: CASSLKGGRPYNEQFF. In nucleotides, the CDR3 is TGTGCCAGCAGCTTAAAGGGCGGGAGGCCCTACAATGAGCAGTTCTTC.

The V and J genes are TRBV27 and TRBJ2-5, with TRBD2 identical over 14 bases. The germline CDR1 and CDR2 sequences are MNHEY and SMNVEV (reference sequence). V lost 6 bases and J lost 4; bases outside the gene matches: 4. The CDR3 is 15 residues long. The CDR3 loop is CASSPTSGRAETQYF. The CDR3 nucleotides read TGTGCCAGCAGCCCGACTAGCGGGAGGGCAGAGACCCAGTACTTC.